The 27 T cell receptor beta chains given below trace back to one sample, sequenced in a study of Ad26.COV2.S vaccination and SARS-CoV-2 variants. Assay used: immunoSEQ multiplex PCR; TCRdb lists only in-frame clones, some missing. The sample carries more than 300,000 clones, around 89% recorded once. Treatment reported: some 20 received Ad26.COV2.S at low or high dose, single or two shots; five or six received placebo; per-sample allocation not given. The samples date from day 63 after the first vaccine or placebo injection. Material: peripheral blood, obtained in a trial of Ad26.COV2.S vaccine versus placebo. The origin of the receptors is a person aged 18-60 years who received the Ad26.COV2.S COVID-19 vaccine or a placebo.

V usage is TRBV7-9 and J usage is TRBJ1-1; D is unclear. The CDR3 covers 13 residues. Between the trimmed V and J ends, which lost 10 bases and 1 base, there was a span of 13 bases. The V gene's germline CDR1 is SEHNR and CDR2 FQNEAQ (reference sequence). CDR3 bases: TGTGCCACCGGAGAGTTGGGGAACACTGAAGCTTTCTTT. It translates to CATGELGNTEAFF.

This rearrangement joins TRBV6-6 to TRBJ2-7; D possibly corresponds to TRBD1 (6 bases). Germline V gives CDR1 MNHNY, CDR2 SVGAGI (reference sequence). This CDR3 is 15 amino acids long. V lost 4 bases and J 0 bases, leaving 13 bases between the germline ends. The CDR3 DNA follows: TGTGCCAGCAGTTTCCACAGGGACCCCTCCTACGAGCAGTACTTC. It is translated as CASSFHRDPSYEQYF.

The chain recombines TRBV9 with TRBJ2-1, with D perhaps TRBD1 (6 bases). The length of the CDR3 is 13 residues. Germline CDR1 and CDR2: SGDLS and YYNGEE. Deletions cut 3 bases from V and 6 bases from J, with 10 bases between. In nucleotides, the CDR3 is TGTGCCAGCAGCGCCCAGGGGCTCAATGAGCAGTTCTTC. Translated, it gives CASSAQGLNEQFF.

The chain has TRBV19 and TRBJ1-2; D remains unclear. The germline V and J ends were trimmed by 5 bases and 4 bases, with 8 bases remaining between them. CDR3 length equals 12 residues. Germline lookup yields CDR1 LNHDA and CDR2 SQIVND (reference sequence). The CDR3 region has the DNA TGTGCCAGTAGTGACGGCTTCTATGGCTACACCTTC. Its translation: CASSDGFYGYTF.

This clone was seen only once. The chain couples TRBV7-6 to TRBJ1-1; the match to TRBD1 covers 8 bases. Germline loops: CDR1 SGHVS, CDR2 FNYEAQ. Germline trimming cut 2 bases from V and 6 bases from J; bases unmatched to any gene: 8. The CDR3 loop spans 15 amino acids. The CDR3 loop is CASSLRQDRVAEAFF. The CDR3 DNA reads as TGTGCCAGCAGCTTAAGACAGGACAGGGTTGCTGAAGCTTTCTTT.

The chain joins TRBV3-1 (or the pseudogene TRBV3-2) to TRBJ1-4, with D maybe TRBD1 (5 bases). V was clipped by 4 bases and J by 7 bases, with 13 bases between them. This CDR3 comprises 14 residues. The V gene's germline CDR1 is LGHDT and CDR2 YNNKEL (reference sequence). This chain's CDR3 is CASSRDAEGEKLFF. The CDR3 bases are TGTGCCAGCAGCCGGGACGCAGAGGGTGAAAAACTGTTTTTT.

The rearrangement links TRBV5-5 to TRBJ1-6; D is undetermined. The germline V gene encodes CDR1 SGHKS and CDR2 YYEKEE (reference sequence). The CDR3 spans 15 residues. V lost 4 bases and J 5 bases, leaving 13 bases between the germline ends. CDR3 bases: TGTGCCAGCAGCCCCCAGTCGTCAAATAATTCACCCCTCCACTTT. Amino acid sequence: CASSPQSSNNSPLHF.

The CDR3 protein is CASSKGPDTQYF. The CDR3 DNA reads TGTGCCAGCAGTAAGGGCCCAGATACGCAGTATTTT. This sequence joins TRBV28 and TRBJ2-3; D uncertain. The germline gives CDR1 MDHEN, CDR2 SYDVKM. Trimming cost V 5 bases and J 4 bases, with 7 bases left between them. The CDR3 is made up of 12 amino acids.

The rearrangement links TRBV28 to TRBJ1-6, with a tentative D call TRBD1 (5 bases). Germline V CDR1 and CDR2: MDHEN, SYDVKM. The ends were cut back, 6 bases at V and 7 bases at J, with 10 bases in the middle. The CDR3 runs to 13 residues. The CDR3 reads CASSSWGNSPLHF. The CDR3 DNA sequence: TGTGCCAGCAGCTCTTGGGGGAATTCACCCCTCCACTTT.

DNA of the CDR3: TGTGCCAGCATCTCGGACATCTTATATAGCAATCAGCCCCAGCATTTT. As protein: CASISDILYSNQPQHF. This chain joins TRBV28 and TRBJ1-5; the D gene is possibly TRBD1 (5 bases). V was clipped by 7 bases and J by 0 bases, with 16 bases between them. Germline CDR1 is MDHEN and CDR2 is SYDVKM. The CDR3 contains 16 residues.

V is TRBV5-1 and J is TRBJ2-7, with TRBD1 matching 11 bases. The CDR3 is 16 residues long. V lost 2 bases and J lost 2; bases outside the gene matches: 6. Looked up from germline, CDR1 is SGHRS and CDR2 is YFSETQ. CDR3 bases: TGCGCCAGCAGCTTCCGGACAGGGGGCGAGGCCTACGAGCAGTACTTC. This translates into CASSFRTGGEAYEQYF. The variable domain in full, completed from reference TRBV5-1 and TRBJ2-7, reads KAGVTQTPRYLIKTRGQQVTLSCSPISGHRSVSWYQQTPGQGLQFLFEYFSETQRNKGNFPGRFSGRQFSNSRSEMNVSTLELGDSALYLCASSFRTGGEAYEQYFGPGTRLTVT.

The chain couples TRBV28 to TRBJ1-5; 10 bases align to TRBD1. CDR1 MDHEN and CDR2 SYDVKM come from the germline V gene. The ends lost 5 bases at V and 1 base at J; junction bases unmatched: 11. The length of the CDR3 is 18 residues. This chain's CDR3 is CASSDRDRGAYSNQPQHF. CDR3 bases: TGTGCCAGCAGTGACCGGGACAGGGGTGCATACAGCAATCAGCCCCAGCATTTT.

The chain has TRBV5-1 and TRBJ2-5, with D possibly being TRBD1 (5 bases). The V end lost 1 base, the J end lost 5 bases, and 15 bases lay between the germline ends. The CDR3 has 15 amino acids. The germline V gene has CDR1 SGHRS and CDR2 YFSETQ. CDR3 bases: TGCGCCAGCAGCTTGTCGGCAGGGCGGTCTGAGACCCAGTACTTC. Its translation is CASSLSAGRSETQYF.

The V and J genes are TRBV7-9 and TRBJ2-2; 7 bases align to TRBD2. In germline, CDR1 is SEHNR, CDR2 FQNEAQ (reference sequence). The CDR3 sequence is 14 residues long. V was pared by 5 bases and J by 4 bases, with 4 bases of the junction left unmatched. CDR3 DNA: TGTGCCAGCAGCGGGAGGGCGGGCACCGGGGAGCTGTTTTTT. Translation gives CASSGRAGTGELFF. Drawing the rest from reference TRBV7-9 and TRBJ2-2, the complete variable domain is DTGVSQNPRHKITKRGQNVTFRCDPISEHNRLYWYRQTLGQGPEFLTYFQNEAQLEKSRLLSDRFSAERPKGSFSTLEIQRTEQGDSAMYLCASSGRAGTGELFFGEGSRLTVL.

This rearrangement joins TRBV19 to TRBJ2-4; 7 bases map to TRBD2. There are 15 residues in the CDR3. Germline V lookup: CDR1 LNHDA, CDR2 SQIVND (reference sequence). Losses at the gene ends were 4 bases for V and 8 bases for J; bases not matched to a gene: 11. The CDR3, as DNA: TGTGCCAGTAGTAAACCCGATCGGGGGGAATACATTCAGTACTTC. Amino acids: CASSKPDRGEYIQYF.

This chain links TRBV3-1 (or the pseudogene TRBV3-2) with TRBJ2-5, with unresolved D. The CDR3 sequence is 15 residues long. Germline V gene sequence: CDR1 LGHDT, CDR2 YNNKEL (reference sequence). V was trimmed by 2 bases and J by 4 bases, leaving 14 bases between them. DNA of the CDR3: TGTGCCAGCAGCCAATTTACCATGGGCGGAGAGACCCAGTACTTC. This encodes CASSQFTMGGETQYF.

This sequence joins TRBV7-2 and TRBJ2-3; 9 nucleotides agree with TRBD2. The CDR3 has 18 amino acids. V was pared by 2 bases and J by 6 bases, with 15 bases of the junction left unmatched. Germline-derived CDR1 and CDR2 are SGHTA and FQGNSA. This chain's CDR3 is CASSLPPWLAGRFDTQYF. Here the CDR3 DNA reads TGTGCCAGCAGCTTACCGCCATGGCTAGCGGGAAGGTTTGATACGCAGTATTTT.

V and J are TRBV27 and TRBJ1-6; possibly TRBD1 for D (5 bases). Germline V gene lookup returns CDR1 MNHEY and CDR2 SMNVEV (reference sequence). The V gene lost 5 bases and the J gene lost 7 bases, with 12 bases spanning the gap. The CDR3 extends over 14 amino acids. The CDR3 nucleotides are TGTGCCAGCAGTCGCAGGGACGGGAATTCACCCCTCCACTTT. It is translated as CASSRRDGNSPLHF.

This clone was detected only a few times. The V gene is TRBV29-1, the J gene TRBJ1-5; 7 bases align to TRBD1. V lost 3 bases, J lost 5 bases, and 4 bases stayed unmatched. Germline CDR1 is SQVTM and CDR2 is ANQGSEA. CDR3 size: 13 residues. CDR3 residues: CSVEQGVDQPQHF. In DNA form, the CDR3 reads TGCAGCGTTGAGCAGGGGGTGGATCAGCCCCAGCATTTT.

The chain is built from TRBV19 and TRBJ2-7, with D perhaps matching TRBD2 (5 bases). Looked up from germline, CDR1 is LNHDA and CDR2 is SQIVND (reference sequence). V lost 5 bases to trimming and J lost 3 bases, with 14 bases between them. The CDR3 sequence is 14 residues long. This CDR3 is CASSPREQGYEQYF. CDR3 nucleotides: TGTGCCAGTAGTCCCCGGGAACAAGGCTACGAGCAGTACTTC.

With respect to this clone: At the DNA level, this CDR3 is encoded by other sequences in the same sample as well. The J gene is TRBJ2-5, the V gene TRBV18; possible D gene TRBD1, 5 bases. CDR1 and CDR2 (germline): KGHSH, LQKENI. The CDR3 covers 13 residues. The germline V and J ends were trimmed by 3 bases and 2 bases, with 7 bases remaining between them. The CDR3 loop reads CASSPGRQETQYF. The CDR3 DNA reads TGTGCCAGCTCACCGGGGCGGCAAGAGACCCAGTACTTC.

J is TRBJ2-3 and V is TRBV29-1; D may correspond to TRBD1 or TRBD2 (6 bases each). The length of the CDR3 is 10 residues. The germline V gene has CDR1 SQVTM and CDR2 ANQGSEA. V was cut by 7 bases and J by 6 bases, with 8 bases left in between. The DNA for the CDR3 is TGCAGCGGGAGGGGGGATACGCAGTATTTT. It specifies CSGRGDTQYF.

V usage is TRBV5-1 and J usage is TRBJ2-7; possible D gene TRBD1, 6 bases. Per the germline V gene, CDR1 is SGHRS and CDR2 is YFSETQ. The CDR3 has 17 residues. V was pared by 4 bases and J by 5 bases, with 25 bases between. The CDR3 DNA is TGCGCCAGCAGCCTTCTCGCGACAGGCGATGACGCCGACGAGCAGTACTTC. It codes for CASSLLATGDDADEQYF.

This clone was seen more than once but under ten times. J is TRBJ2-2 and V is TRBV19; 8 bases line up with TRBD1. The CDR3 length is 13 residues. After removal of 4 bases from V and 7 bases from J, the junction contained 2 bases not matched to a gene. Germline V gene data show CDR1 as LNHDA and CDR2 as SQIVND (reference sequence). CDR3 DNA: TGTGCCAGTAGTAAGACAGGGGTCGGGGAGCTGTTTTTT. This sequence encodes CASSKTGVGELFF.

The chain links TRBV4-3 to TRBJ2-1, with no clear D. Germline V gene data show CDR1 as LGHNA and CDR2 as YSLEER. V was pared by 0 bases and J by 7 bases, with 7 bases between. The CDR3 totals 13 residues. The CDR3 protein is CASSQDIGNEQFF. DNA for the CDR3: TGCGCCAGCAGCCAAGATATCGGGAATGAGCAGTTCTTC.

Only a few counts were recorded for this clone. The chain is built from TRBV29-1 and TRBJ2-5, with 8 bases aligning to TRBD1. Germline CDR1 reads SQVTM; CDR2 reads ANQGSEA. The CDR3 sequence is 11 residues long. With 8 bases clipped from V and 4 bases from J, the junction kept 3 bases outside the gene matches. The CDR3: CSRTGRETQYF. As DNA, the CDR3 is TGCAGCCGGACAGGGCGAGAGACCCAGTACTTC.

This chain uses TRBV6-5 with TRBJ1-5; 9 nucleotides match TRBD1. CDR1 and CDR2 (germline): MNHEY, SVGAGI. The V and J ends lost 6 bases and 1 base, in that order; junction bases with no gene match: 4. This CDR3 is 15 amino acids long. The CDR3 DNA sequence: TGTGCCAGCAGCGTGGACAGGGGAAGCAATCAGCCCCAGCATTTT. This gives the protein CASSVDRGSNQPQHF.